This TCR beta chain was profiled in a study of cytomegalovirus exposure and HLA in healthy donors. This clone was found once. The donors were in the approximately 110-subject validation cohort; that cohort was separate from the roughly 680-subject first cohort. The CDR3 totals 17 residues. Trimming at V came to 2 bases and at J to 4 bases, leaving 6 bases not matched to a gene. Germline-derived CDR1 and CDR2 are SGHRS and YFSETQ. Sequenced by immunoSEQ multiplex PCR; TCRdb stores in-frame clones only, minus some. The table includes 190,000 or so clones, approximately 84% detected once. The sequencing sample was made of PBMCs. The clonotype comes from a young woman in good health and CMV-seropositive. V usage is TRBV5-1 and J usage is TRBJ2-3, with 14 positions matching TRBD2. The CDR3 DNA follows: TGCGCCAGCAGCTTACAAGGACTAGCGGGGGGCCCAGATACGCAGTATTTT. It codes for CASSLQGLAGGPDTQYF.